The clone carrying this T cell receptor (beta chain) occurred many times. Its antigen is still unknown. This entry belongs to a study of breast tumors, draining lymph nodes, adjacent tissues. General study results and limits: Compared with lymph nodes, tumors were less diverse; compared with nontumor tissue, more. Data fit most tumor T cells coming from lymph node, expanding in tumor.

The lymph nodes were axillary draining lymph nodes from breast cancer patients. CDR3 size: 15 residues. Germline V gene sequence: CDR1 DFQATT, CDR2 SNEGSKA (reference sequence). Germline trimming cut 6 bases from V and 2 bases from J; bases unmatched to any gene: 8. TCRdb processed the multiplex PCR reads anew with MiXCR; each CDR3 protein has one entry. This table holds approximately 100,000 distinct CDR3 sequences, 30% found once. V gene TRBV20-1 combines with J gene TRBJ2-7; 12 bases align to TRBD1. This sequence was found in a female donor with breast cancer. Some clones in this sample may be carry-over from other donors' samples. The source material was axillary lymph node tissue. The CDR3 protein is CSAVTWDRGPYEQYF. CDR3 coding DNA: TGCAGTGCCGTCACCTGGGACAGGGGGCCCTACGAGCAGTACTTC.